This entry lists 14 T cell receptor beta chains sequenced from one sample in a study of cytomegalovirus exposure and HLA in healthy donors. PCR was performed using 60 Vbeta and 13 Jbeta primers. Measured with immunoSEQ multiplex PCR; TCRdb has only the in-frame clones, and not every one. The sample yields approximately 93,000 clones, roughly 79% seen once. The sample consisted of PBMCs. The origin of the receptors is a woman aged 40 to 55 in good health and CMV-seronegative.

The chain couples TRBV30 to TRBJ2-7; D remains unclear. The CDR3 consists of 11 residues. V lost 2 bases to trimming and J lost 5 bases, with 7 bases between them. Germline CDR1 is GTSNPN and CDR2 is SVGIG (reference sequence). The CDR3 spells CAWSFQDEQYF. CDR3 DNA: TGTGCCTGGAGTTTCCAGGACGAGCAGTACTTC. The variable domain in full, completed from reference TRBV30 and TRBJ2-7, reads SQTIHQWPATLVQPVGSPLSLECTVEGTSNPNLYWYRQAAGRGLQLLFYSVGIGQISSEVPQNLSASRPQDRQFILSSKKLLLSDSGFYLCAWSFQDEQYFGPGTRLTVT.

The chain links TRBV2 to TRBJ1-1, with a weak D call TRBD1 (6 bases). Trimming removed 6 bases at V and 3 bases at J, with 14 bases between. The CDR3 extends over 14 amino acids. Germline CDR1 is SNHLY and CDR2 is FYNNEI. In DNA form, the CDR3 reads TGTGCCAGCAGGGCGACAGGATCCTACACTGAAGCTTTCTTT. Amino acids: CASRATGSYTEAFF.

The chain has TRBV15 and TRBJ1-2; 11 bases align to TRBD1. Losses at the gene ends were 3 bases for V and 7 bases for J; bases not matched to a gene: 7. There are 15 residues in the CDR3. CDR1 is LNHNV, CDR2 YYDKDF, per germline (reference sequence). The CDR3 spells CATSSIRTGGSGYTF. CDR3 nucleotide sequence: TGTGCCACCAGCAGTATCCGGACAGGGGGCAGTGGCTACACCTTC.

The V call is TRBV6-5, the J call TRBJ2-1; no definite D call. V was cut by 0 bases and J by 4 bases, with 7 bases left in between. Germline V gives CDR1 MNHEY, CDR2 SVGAGI. The CDR3 has 14 residues. CDR3: CASSYSGFYNEQFF. The CDR3 bases are TGTGCCAGCAGTTACTCCGGTTTTTACAATGAGCAGTTCTTC.

In its sample, this clone was seen once. V gene TRBV30 combines with J gene TRBJ1-2; D is uncertain. The ends were cut back, 3 bases at V and 8 bases at J, with 7 bases in the middle. The length of the CDR3 is 10 residues. In germline, CDR1 is GTSNPN, CDR2 SVGIG (reference sequence). The CDR3 DNA follows: TGTGCCTGGAGGCGGGGAGGCTACACCTTC. Amino acid sequence: CAWRRGGYTF.

V is TRBV6-1 and J is TRBJ1-1; 10 bases map to TRBD1. Germline CDR1 reads MNHNS; CDR2 reads SASEGT. This CDR3 contains 15 residues. Trimming removed 2 bases from V and 6 bases from J; junction bases left unmatched: 6. The CDR3 region has the DNA TGTGCCAGCAGTGAACGGGACAGGGGATCCCCTGAAGCTTTCTTT. Translated, it gives CASSERDRGSPEAFF.

The CDR3 nucleotides are TGCGCCAGCAGCGCGGGACAGGCTAATTCACCCCTCCACTTT. This encodes CASSAGQANSPLHF. The chain couples TRBV5-1 to TRBJ1-6; 8 bases are a match to TRBD1. V lost 4 bases, J lost 6 bases, and 3 bases stayed unmatched. Germline V gene sequence: CDR1 SGHRS, CDR2 YFSETQ. The length of the CDR3 is 14 residues.

The rearrangement links TRBV5-1 to TRBJ2-5; 8 positions agree with TRBD2. CDR3 length: 13 amino acids. CDR1 and CDR2 from the germline V gene are SGHRS and YFSETQ. Losses at the gene ends were 2 bases for V and 5 bases for J; bases not matched to a gene: 2. The CDR3, as DNA: TGCGCCAGCAGCTTAAGCGGGGGTGAGACCCAGTACTTC. Its protein product is CASSLSGGETQYF.

The chain joins TRBV7-2 to TRBJ2-6, with D perhaps matching TRBD1 (5 bases). The length of the CDR3 is 16 residues. Germline values: CDR1 SGHTA, CDR2 FQGNSA. Trimming removed 2 bases at V and 1 base at J, with 9 bases between. The CDR3 region has the DNA TGTGCCAGCAGCTTACGACAGTCGTCTGGGGCCAACGTCCTGACTTTC. This sequence encodes CASSLRQSSGANVLTF. Using reference TRBV7-2 and TRBJ2-6 for the parts outside the CDR3, the full variable domain is GAGVSQSPSNKVTEKGKDVELRCDPISGHTALYWYRQSLGQGLEFLIYFQGNSAPDKSGLPSDRFSAERTGGSVSTLTIQRTQQEDSAVYLCASSLRQSSGANVLTFGAGSRLTVL.

The chain links TRBV4-3 to TRBJ1-4; no firm D call. This CDR3 has 13 amino acids. Germline-derived CDR1 and CDR2 are LGHNA and YSLEER. V was cut by 1 base and J by 6 bases, with 6 bases left in between. The CDR3, as DNA: TGCGCCAGCAGCCAAGGCCAGGATGAAAAACTGTTTTTT. It codes for CASSQGQDEKLFF.

This clone occurred a few times. One end of the junction fails to match germline, which may point to a read error. The chain recombines TRBV5-6 with TRBJ1-5, with TRBD1 matching over 10 bases. Looked up from germline, CDR1 is SGHDT and CDR2 is YYEEEE. CDR3 size: 16 residues. This CDR3 is CASSYGTGEVRQPQNF. CDR3 nucleotides: TGTGCCAGCAGCTATGGGACAGGGGAGGTTCGGCAGCCCCAGAATTTT. Full variable domain (rest looked up from reference TRBV5-6 and TRBJ1-5): DAGVTQSPTHLIKTRGQQVTLRCSPKSGHDTVSWYQQALGQGPQFIFQYYEEEERQRGNFPDRFSGHQFPNYSSELNVNALLLGDSALYLCASSYGTGEVRQPQNFGDGTRLSIL.

The chain combines TRBV18 with TRBJ1-1; D gene uncertain. Germline-derived CDR1 and CDR2 are KGHSH and LQKENI. This CDR3 has 15 amino acids. Between the trimmed V and J ends, which lost 0 bases and 5 bases, there was a span of 13 bases. The CDR3 coding sequence is TGTGCCAGCTCACCACCGGCAGGTGTCGAAACTGAAGCTTTCTTT. It codes for CASSPPAGVETEAFF.

This clone was seen a handful of times. This chain links TRBV5-4 with TRBJ1-1; a possible D gene is TRBD1 (5 bases). This CDR3 is built from 14 residues. Trimming cost V 7 bases and J 1 base, with 14 bases left between them. Germline lookup yields CDR1 SGHNT and CDR2 YYREEE (reference sequence). CDR3 coding DNA: TGTGCCAGCTCACAGGAGTACGGGAACACTGAAGCTTTCTTT. Protein: CASSQEYGNTEAFF.

This clone has a handful of counts. CDR3 in amino acids: CASSQELLAGRTGELFF. CDR3 DNA sequence: TGCGCCAGCAGCCAAGAACTATTAGCGGGCCGCACCGGGGAGCTGTTTTTT. This chain links TRBV4-3 with TRBJ2-2; 7 bases are shared with TRBD2. J lost 4 bases, V lost 0 bases, and 8 bases had no gene match. The CDR3 runs 17 residues. CDR1 is LGHNA, CDR2 YSLEER, per germline.